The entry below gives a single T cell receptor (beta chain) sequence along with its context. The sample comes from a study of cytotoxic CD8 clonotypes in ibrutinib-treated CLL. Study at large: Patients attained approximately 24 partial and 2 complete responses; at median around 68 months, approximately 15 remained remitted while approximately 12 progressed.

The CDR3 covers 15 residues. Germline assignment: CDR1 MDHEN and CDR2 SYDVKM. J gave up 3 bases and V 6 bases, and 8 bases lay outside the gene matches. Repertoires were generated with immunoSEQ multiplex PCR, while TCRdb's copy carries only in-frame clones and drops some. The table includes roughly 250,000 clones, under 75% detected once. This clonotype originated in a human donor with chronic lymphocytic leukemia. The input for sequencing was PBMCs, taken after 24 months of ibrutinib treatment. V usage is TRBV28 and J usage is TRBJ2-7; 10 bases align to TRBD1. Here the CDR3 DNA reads TGTGCCAGCAGAGCAACCGGGACAGGGGACTACGAGCAGTACTTC. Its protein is CASRATGTGDYEQYF.